Below, one TCR beta chain is given with its context. This sample was taken from a study of early T cells in non-severe SARS-CoV-2 infection. CDR3 length: 19 amino acids. Separate cDNA molecules each had unique molecular identifiers attached to them. TCRdb ran MiXCR on the 5' RACE reads and lists one entry per CDR3 protein. The sample yields some 77,000 distinct CDR3 sequences, less than 20% seen once. The gene calls are TRBV21-1 and TRBJ1-3; TRBD1 is the table's D call and was not checked against the DNA. TRBV21-1 counts as a pseudogene. The specimen was whole blood. The clonotype was recovered from an adult who was a healthcare worker with PCR-confirmed SARS-CoV-2 infection or an uninfected control (not recorded which). This CDR3 reads CASSKEDRKSGGPGNTIYF. For the CDR3, the DNA is TGTGCCAGCAGCAAAGAGGATCGTAAATCAGGGGGTCCTGGAAACACCATATATTTT.